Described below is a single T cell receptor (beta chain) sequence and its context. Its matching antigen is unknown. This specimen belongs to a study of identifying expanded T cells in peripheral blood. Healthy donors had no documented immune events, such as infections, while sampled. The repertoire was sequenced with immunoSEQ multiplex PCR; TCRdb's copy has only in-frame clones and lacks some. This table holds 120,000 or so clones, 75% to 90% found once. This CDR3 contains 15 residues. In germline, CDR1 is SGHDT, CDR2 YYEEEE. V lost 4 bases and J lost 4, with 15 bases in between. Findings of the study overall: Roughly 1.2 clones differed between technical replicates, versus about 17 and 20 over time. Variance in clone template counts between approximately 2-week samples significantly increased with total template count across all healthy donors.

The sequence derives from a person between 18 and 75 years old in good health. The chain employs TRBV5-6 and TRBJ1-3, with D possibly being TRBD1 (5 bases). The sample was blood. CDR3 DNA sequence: TGTGCCAGCAGCCCAGCAGGGAGTCGGGGAAACACCATATATTTT. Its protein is CASSPAGSRGNTIYF.